These 18 T cell receptor beta chains share one sample of origin, sequenced in a study of T-cell reconstitution after alpha-beta-depleted transplantation in children. The authors prepared the TCRbeta library with unique molecular identifiers. In TCRdb, the PCR reads were re-called with MiXCR into one record per CDR3 protein. The sample includes 98,000 or so distinct CDR3 sequences, around 6.4% of them seen just once. This sample comprised PBMCs, mostly from graft donor cells, obtained 360 days after TCRalphabeta/CD19-depleted stem cell transplant. These receptors all come from a male patient between 2 and 15 years old who had a stem cell transplant for acute lymphoblastic leukemia, so the T cells may come from the graft donor.

For this clonotype: Being one base from a much bigger clone, this may be a read error. The gene calls are TRBV20-1 and TRBJ2-1, with TRBD2 matching over 9 bases. There are 16 residues in the CDR3. In germline, CDR1 is DFQATT, CDR2 SNEGSKA (reference sequence). V lost 1 base and J lost 2; bases outside the gene matches: 6. CDR3 DNA: TGCAGTGCTAGAGTTGGTATAGCGGGGGCCTACAATGAGCAGTTCTTC. This translates into CSARVGIAGAYNEQFF.

This clonotype was seen repeatedly, ten times or more. This rearrangement joins TRBV29-1 to TRBJ2-2; D gene unclear. The germline gives CDR1 SQVTM, CDR2 ANQGSEA. This CDR3 has 14 residues. Trimming shortened V by 6 bases and J by 3 bases, and 14 bases separated the two germline ends. The CDR3 reads CSVQPGLHTGELFF. CDR3 DNA sequence: TGCAGCGTCCAGCCCGGGCTCCACACCGGGGAGCTGTTTTTT.

In the case of this clonotype: Germline is not matched at one junction end, which may reflect a read error. The chain is built from TRBV3-1 and TRBJ2-7, with TRBD2 matching over 9 bases. The CDR3 has 18 residues. CDR1 is LGHDT, CDR2 YNNKEL, per germline (reference sequence). The CDR3 region is CATSQRGPSSGISYEQYF. The CDR3 region has the DNA TGTGCCACCAGCCAAAGAGGCCCTTCTAGCGGGATCTCCTACGAGCAGTACTTC.

In its sample, this clonotype was seen many times. The rearrangement uses TRBV7-2 and TRBJ1-5; the D gene is possibly TRBD1 (5 bases). The CDR3 runs 14 residues. Germline lookup yields CDR1 SGHTA and CDR2 FQGNSA. The V end lost 6 bases, the J end lost 2 bases, and 11 bases lay between the germline ends. The CDR3 loop is CASRERGGNQPQHF. The CDR3 nucleotides are TGTGCCAGCAGGGAGAGGGGAGGCAATCAGCCCCAGCATTTT.

This clonotype appeared many times. The chain couples TRBV27 to TRBJ2-1, with TRBD2 identical over 11 bases. Trimming took 3 bases from V and 2 from J; bases not matched to a gene: 21. CDR1 and CDR2 (germline): MNHEY, SMNVEV (reference sequence). The CDR3 spans 22 residues. This CDR3 reads CASSLGLSLVTSGAAPYNEQFF. CDR3 coding DNA: TGTGCCAGCAGTTTGGGCCTCAGTTTGGTGACTAGCGGGGCGGCCCCCTACAATGAGCAGTTCTTC.

The sample holds many counts of this clonotype. The chain employs TRBV6-1 and TRBJ1-3, with no clear D. CDR1 is MNHNS, CDR2 SASEGT, per germline. This CDR3 is 12 amino acids long. The ends were cut back, 2 bases at V and 5 bases at J, with 4 bases in the middle. CDR3 sequence (DNA): TGTGCCAGCAGTGAATTCCGAAACACCATATATTTT. Translating gives CASSEFRNTIYF.

The chain carries TRBV4-1 and TRBJ1-1; possibly TRBD1 for D (5 bases). The CDR3 is 15 amino acids. CDR1 is MGHRA and CDR2 is YSYEKL in the germline V gene. The V end was cut by 4 bases, the J end by 3 bases, with 15 bases between. CDR3 sequence: CASSPPLGEYTEAFF. CDR3 DNA sequence: TGCGCCAGCAGCCCGCCGTTGGGGGAATACACTGAAGCTTTCTTT.

This clonotype occurred many times. V usage is TRBV27 and J usage is TRBJ1-1; the D gene is possibly TRBD1 (5 bases). The CDR3 is 13 residues long. Germline V gene sequence: CDR1 MNHEY, CDR2 SMNVEV (reference sequence). The V gene lost 2 bases and the J gene lost 3 bases, with 7 bases spanning the gap. Written as DNA, the CDR3 is TGTGCCAGCAGTTTAGCGGGACACACTGAAGCTTTCTTT. It is translated as CASSLAGHTEAFF.

This clonotype appeared many times. This chain joins TRBV29-1 and TRBJ2-5; TRBD2 matches at 8 bases. CDR1 SQVTM and CDR2 ANQGSEA come from the germline V gene. V lost 7 bases, J lost 3 bases, and 4 bases stayed unmatched. This CDR3 is 12 amino acids long. The DNA of the CDR3 is TGCAGCGGTACTAGCGGTAAAGAGACCCAGTACTTC. Amino acid sequence: CSGTSGKETQYF. The full variable domain, in which reference TRBV29-1 and TRBJ2-5 provide the parts outside the CDR3, is SAVISQKPSRDICQRGTSLTIQCQVDSQVTMMFWYRQQPGQSLTLIATANQGSEATYESGFVIDKFPISRPNLTFSTLTVSNMSPEDSSIYLCSGTSGKETQYFGPGTRLLVL.

This clonotype was seen repeatedly, ten times or more. This chain uses TRBV12-3 or TRBV12-4 with TRBJ1-4; D gene uncertain. The CDR3 is made up of 15 amino acids. V dropped 3 bases and J dropped 2 bases, with 10 bases sitting between them. CDR3 residues: CASSFWGQTNEKLFF. The CDR3 DNA is TGTGCCAGCAGTTTTTGGGGTCAGACTAATGAAAAACTGTTTTTT.

This clonotype was recorded many times. This chain uses TRBV5-4 with TRBJ1-5, with 7 bases matching TRBD1. The CDR3 is 14 amino acids. Germline CDR1 is SGHNT and CDR2 is YYREEE (reference sequence). V lost 4 bases to trimming and J lost 1 base; unmatched junction nucleotides: 2. The CDR3 loop reads CASSTGQSNQPQHF. CDR3 in DNA: TGTGCCAGCAGCACGGGACAGAGCAATCAGCCCCAGCATTTT.

The table lists this clonotype with many counts. The chain links TRBV24-1 to TRBJ2-7, with D perhaps matching TRBD2 (6 bases). Trimming took 4 bases from V and 2 from J, leaving 14 bases between them. The germline gives CDR1 KGHDR, CDR2 SFDVKD. CDR3 size: 15 residues. The CDR3 coding sequence is TGTGCCACCAGTGAGGGAGGAGGATGGGCCTACGAGCAGTACTTC. Encoded protein: CATSEGGGWAYEQYF.

This clonotype was found many times. The chain employs TRBV14 and TRBJ2-7, with TRBD1 matching 8 bases. Per germline, CDR1 SGHDN and CDR2 FVKESK. There are 14 residues in the CDR3. After removal of 5 bases from V and 6 bases from J, the junction contained 9 bases not matched to a gene. The CDR3 nucleotides are TGTGCCAGCAGCTATGGACAGGGAGGCCTCGAGCAGTACTTC. This gives the protein CASSYGQGGLEQYF.

This clonotype was found many times. The genes are TRBV5-6 and TRBJ2-5, with D tentatively TRBD1 or TRBD2 (5 bases each). The CDR3 runs 15 residues. Per the germline V gene, CDR1 is SGHDT and CDR2 is YYEEEE. The V end lost 4 bases, the J end lost 0 bases, and 13 bases lay between the germline ends. The CDR3 is CASSLPGTYQETQYF. The CDR3 coding sequence is TGTGCCAGCAGCCTTCCAGGGACGTACCAAGAGACCCAGTACTTC.

V usage is TRBV27 and J usage is TRBJ1-1; no definite D call. Germline loops: CDR1 MNHEY, CDR2 SMNVEV (reference sequence). Between the trimmed V and J ends, which lost 7 bases and 2 bases, there was a span of 11 bases. CDR3 length: 13 residues. This CDR3 is CASTVNRNTEAFF. The CDR3 nucleotides read TGTGCCAGCACCGTGAATCGCAACACTGAAGCTTTCTTT.

This clonotype came up a few times. V gene TRBV7-2 combines with J gene TRBJ2-7, with D maybe TRBD2 (7 bases). Trimming stripped 5 bases from V and 4 bases from J, with 18 bases between. This CDR3 comprises 15 residues. Germline assignment: CDR1 SGHTA and CDR2 FQGNSA. CDR3 in DNA: TGTGCCAGCAGCCCAAAGGGGGGGGGTCTTTACGAGCAGTACTTC. It specifies CASSPKGGGLYEQYF.

The sample holds many counts of this clonotype. The gene calls are TRBV7-9 and TRBJ1-4; 9 nucleotides match TRBD1. Per germline, CDR1 SEHNR and CDR2 FQNEAQ (reference sequence). The CDR3 extends over 15 amino acids. With V trimmed by 6 bases and J by 8 bases, 10 bases remained unmatched. The CDR3 nucleotides read TGTGCCAGCAGATCCATGGGGACAGGGTACGAAAAACTGTTTTTT. Residues: CASRSMGTGYEKLFF.

This clonotype was seen ten or more times. This rearrangement joins TRBV24-1 to TRBJ2-5; D tentatively reads TRBD1 or TRBD2 (5 bases each). The CDR3 totals 18 residues. The V end was cut by 8 bases, the J end by 1 base, with 25 bases between. CDR1 and CDR2 from the germline V gene are KGHDR and SFDVKD. CDR3 DNA: TGTGCCACCATGGGAACCGGGACCACTAGGGTTGGCCAAGAGACCCAGTACTTC. This codes for CATMGTGTTRVGQETQYF.